This TCR beta chain comes out of a study of CD8+ T cells in alopecia areata. Following RNA extraction, reverse transcription yielded cDNA that acted as the sequencing template. The method was immunoSEQ multiplex PCR; TCRdb's version includes in-frame clones alone and lacks a portion of them. The table shows around 190,000 clones, with roughly three fifths occurring only once. Starting from PBMCs, sorting isolated CD4+ and CD8+ T cells. The sample consisted of CD8+ T cells sorted from blood. This receptor was identified in a human donor in good health.

The CDR3 loop reads CASSPAGGLINEQFF. The DNA of the CDR3 is TGCGCCAGCAGTCCGGCGGGGGGGCTAATCAATGAGCAGTTCTTC. The chain employs TRBV23-1 and TRBJ2-1; 9 nucleotides line up with TRBD2. TRBV23-1 is an open reading frame, and its role is uncertain. CDR3 length: 15 residues. The junction had 7 bases not matched to a gene; V was cut back by 4 bases and J by 6 bases.